The rows below give T cell receptor beta chains drawn from one sample of a study of Ad26.COV2.S vaccination and SARS-CoV-2 variants. Sequencing was performed with immunoSEQ multiplex PCR; in TCRdb, only in-frame clones are kept and a portion is missing. This sample has around 270,000 clones, with about 83% found just once. This sample comprised peripheral blood, obtained in a trial of Ad26.COV2.S vaccine versus placebo. These receptors all come from a person between 18 and 60 years old who received the Ad26.COV2.S COVID-19 vaccine or a placebo. The CDR3 runs from the conserved cysteine through the conserved F or W. D genes are given only for firm matches. The size entry is marked missing in some rows and otherwise reads once, few, many or a size class.

TRBJ2-2,-,TRBV5-1,TRBD1,CASSLGTGGTGELFF,TGCGCCAGCAGCCTCGGGACAGGGGGCACCGGGGAGCTGTTTTTT
TRBJ2-3,-,TRBV3-1/TRBV3-2,TRBD2,CASSWVGGGATDTQYF,TGTGCCAGCAGCTGGGTCGGCGGGGGGGCAACAGATACGCAGTATTTT
TRBJ2-5,-,TRBV12-5,-,CASGLEPYQETQYF,TGTGCTAGTGGTTTGGAACCGTACCAAGAGACCCAGTACTTC
TRBJ2-1,-,TRBV7-9,TRBD2,CASSLGSSGYNEQFF,TGTGCCAGCAGCTTAGGGTCTAGCGGCTACAATGAGCAGTTCTTC
TRBJ1-1,-,TRBV15,-,CATSNTGLKNTEAFF,TGTGCCACCAGCAATACAGGGCTCAAGAACACTGAAGCTTTCTTT
TRBJ1-3,-,TRBV5-1,-,CASSPREPGNTIYF,TGCGCCAGCAGCCCCAGGGAACCTGGAAACACCATATATTTT
TRBJ1-4,-,TRBV21-1,-,CASSKVCPDKLFF,TGTGCCAGCAGCAAAGTATGCCCGGACAAACTGTTTTTT
TRBJ2-2,-,TRBV18,-,CASSPAKGNTGELFF,TGTGCCAGCTCACCGGCTAAAGGGAACACCGGGGAGCTGTTTTTT
TRBJ1-5,-,TRBV4-1,TRBD1,CASSQTGLGNQPQHF,TGCGCCAGCAGCCAGACAGGGTTAGGCAATCAGCCCCAGCATTTT
TRBJ2-5,-,TRBV7-8,-,CASSLYQGETQYF,TGTGCCAGCAGCTTATATCAGGGAGAGACCCAGTACTTC
TRBJ1-3,-,TRBV5-5,-,CASSLASTGLSGNTIYF,TGTGCCAGCAGCTTGGCGTCGACAGGCCTCTCTGGAAACACCATATATTTT
TRBJ2-2,few,TRBV7-3,-,CASSLNQNTGELFF,TGTGCCAGCAGCTTAAACCAAAACACCGGGGAGCTGTTTTTT
TRBJ1-2,few,TRBV18,-,CASSPLRNYGYTF,TGTGCCAGCTCACCACTACGGAACTATGGCTACACCTTC
TRBJ2-2,once,TRBV5-4,TRBD1,CASSQTGTGELFF,TGTGCCAGCAGCCAGACAGGGACCGGGGAGCTGTTTTTT
TRBJ1-3,-,TRBV12-3/TRBV12-4,-,CASSFSGNTIYF,TGTGCCAGCAGCTTCTCTGGAAACACCATATATTTT